The entry that follows covers one T cell receptor (beta chain) sequence. CDR3 length: 15 residues. Trimming took off 3 bases at V and 2 bases at J, with 15 bases between the two ends. The V gene's germline CDR1 is SGHKS and CDR2 YYEKEE (reference sequence). Authors' methods: From reference gene primer amplification, estimates of nucleated cell counts were derived. Sequencing was performed with immunoSEQ multiplex PCR; in TCRdb, only in-frame clones are kept and a portion is missing. That table gives V, J and clone size, and the DNA gave D and trimming. Of about 190,000 clones in the sample, 80% to 90% were seen once. The source of the sample is a study of blood T cell repertoires in COVID-19. In the study overall: The cDNA or gDNA used as material had been derived from T cells, B-cell-depleted T cells, or PBMCs.

Material: peripheral blood. The chain combines TRBV5-5 with TRBJ2-7; possibly TRBD1 for D (6 bases). The TCR comes from a human donor in a cohort sampled during active COVID-19. The CDR3 nucleotides read TGTGCCAGCAGCTCGCCGGGACACGAAGCCTACGAGCAGTACTTC. This translates into CASSSPGHEAYEQYF.